There are a few counts of the clone carrying this TCR beta chain. Its antigen is unidentified. Amplification yielded TCR beta CDR3 regions, with RNA transcripts as the source. TCR CDR3 regions were first amplified by RT-PCR with HTBI primers. TCRdb analysed the multiplex PCR reads with MiXCR anew, one entry per CDR3 protein. The data show under 600,000 distinct CDR3 sequences, approximately 15% seen once. Germline values: CDR1 DFQATT, CDR2 SNEGSKA (reference sequence). Between the trimmed V and J ends, which lost 3 bases and 0 bases, there was a span of 21 bases. The CDR3 extends over 17 amino acids. The authors obtained PBMCs from 7.5 to 10 ml of fresh peripheral blood. This record belongs to a study of T cells in Graves' hyperthyroidism and ophthalmopathy. Study-level results: Blood samples included most of the expanded thyroid clonotypes exceeding 0.001.

The rearrangement uses TRBV20-1 and TRBJ2-7, with D possibly matching TRBD2 (5 bases). Sequenced input: blood. The sequence was obtained from a woman aged 40 to 55 with Graves' ophthalmopathy. This CDR3 reads CSASLLSGSTSSYEQYF. The CDR3 DNA reads as TGCAGTGCTAGTCTCCTATCGGGGTCAACCTCCTCCTACGAGCAGTACTTC.